These 15 T cell receptor beta chains originate from one sample sequenced in a study of shared clonotypes between healthy human individuals. Repertoires were generated with immunoSEQ multiplex PCR, while TCRdb's copy carries only in-frame clones and drops some. The sample yields 740,000 or so clones, about three quarters seen once. The specimen sequenced was memory CD4+ T cells sorted from blood. Subset of the sample: CD45RA-negative fraction. The receptors shown here come from a woman in her twenties or thirties in good health.

This clone was seen ten or more times. This chain connects TRBV30 to TRBJ1-5; 8 bases map to TRBD1. Germline V gives CDR1 GTSNPN, CDR2 SVGIG (reference sequence). The CDR3 contains 15 residues. With V trimmed by 0 bases and J by 7 bases, 8 bases remained unmatched. The CDR3 DNA sequence: TGTGCCTGGAGTGTACCCTGGACAGGGAAACAGCCCCAGCATTTT. This translates into CAWSVPWTGKQPQHF.

In regard to this clone: This CDR3 is also generated by other DNA sequences in the sample. The rearrangement links TRBV10-1 to TRBJ2-7, with TRBD2 as a possible D gene (6 bases). Per germline, CDR1 WNHNN and CDR2 SYGVQD (reference sequence). CDR3 size: 14 residues. The germline V and J ends were trimmed by 0 bases and 2 bases, with 8 bases remaining between them. CDR3 nucleotide sequence: TGCGCCAGCAGTGAGTCCGGGACTCCCTACGAGCAGTACTTC. Translated: CASSESGTPYEQYF.

This clone was counted a few times. V gene TRBV6-5 combines with J gene TRBJ2-5, with TRBD2 matching 13 bases. This CDR3 contains 15 residues. Per germline, CDR1 MNHEY and CDR2 SVGAGI. V trimming: 2 bases; J trimming: 9 bases; junction bases outside the gene matches: 6. CDR3 in amino acids: CASSYEPTSGRAQYF. In DNA form, the CDR3 reads TGTGCCAGCAGTTACGAACCTACTAGCGGGAGGGCCCAGTACTTC.

This clone was picked up a small number of times. Written as DNA, the CDR3 is TGTGCCAGCAGCTTATTCACGGGGAACACTGAAGCTTTCTTT. It encodes CASSLFTGNTEAFF. This rearrangement joins TRBV11-2 to TRBJ1-1; no reliable D call. Trimming removed 2 bases from V and 1 base from J, with 8 bases in between. In germline, CDR1 is SGHAT, CDR2 FQNNGV. The CDR3 runs 14 residues. Together with reference TRBV11-2 and TRBJ1-1, the CDR3 gives the full variable domain: EAGVAQSPRYKIIEKRQSVAFWCNPISGHATLYWYQQILGQGPKLLIQFQNNGVVDDSQLPKDRFSAERLKGVDSTLKIQPAKLEDSAVYLCASSLFTGNTEAFFGQGTRLTVV.

V is TRBV30 and J is TRBJ2-7; 8 nucleotides align to TRBD1. The germline gives CDR1 GTSNPN, CDR2 SVGIG (reference sequence). The CDR3 runs 15 residues. Trimming cost V 4 bases and J 6 bases; bases outside gene matches: 14. The CDR3 sequence is CAWILLPAGGSEQYF. The CDR3 DNA reads as TGTGCCTGGATCCTATTGCCCGCAGGGGGCAGCGAGCAGTACTTC.

The chain has TRBV29-1 and TRBJ1-1; D uncertain. This CDR3 is built from 11 residues. Germline CDR1 reads SQVTM; CDR2 reads ANQGSEA. DNA of the CDR3: TGCCCCTCCGGGTGTAGCACTGAAGCTTTCTTT. As protein: CPSGCSTEAFF.

This clone appeared a few times. The genes are TRBV11-2 and TRBJ2-7; unclear D gene. V was cut by 6 bases and J by 6 bases, with 15 bases left in between. The germline gives CDR1 SGHAT, CDR2 FQNNGV. The CDR3 sequence is 13 residues long. The CDR3 DNA reads TGTGCCAGCAGTACTCCCGATGGGATCGAGCAGTACTTC. Translation gives CASSTPDGIEQYF.

V usage is TRBV9 and J usage is TRBJ2-7; 11 bases are shared with TRBD1. Per germline, CDR1 SGDLS and CDR2 YYNGEE. This CDR3 comprises 14 residues. Losses at the gene ends were 3 bases for V and 4 bases for J; bases not matched to a gene: 3. CDR3 sequence reads: CASSAGTGGYEQYF. In nucleotides, the CDR3 is TGTGCCAGCAGCGCGGGGACAGGGGGATACGAGCAGTACTTC.

The chain joins TRBV5-5 to TRBJ2-1, with 8 bases aligning to TRBD2. V lost 3 bases and J lost 4; bases outside the gene matches: 3. In germline, CDR1 is SGHKS, CDR2 YYEKEE (reference sequence). This CDR3 contains 14 residues. The CDR3 loop is CASSSGLGYNEQFF. CDR3 sequence (DNA): TGTGCCAGCAGCTCGGGACTAGGGTACAATGAGCAGTTCTTC.

Turning to this clone: Other nucleotide sequences from this sample produce the same CDR3. This chain uses TRBV6-1 with TRBJ2-6; 9 positions agree with TRBD1. The junction had 0 bases not matched to a gene; V was cut back by 6 bases and J by 0 bases. The CDR3 is 15 amino acids. The V gene's germline CDR1 is MNHNS and CDR2 SASEGT. For the CDR3, the DNA is TGTGCCAGCAGGACAGGGGGCTCTGGGGCCAACGTCCTGACTTTC. Translating gives CASRTGGSGANVLTF.

V usage is TRBV7-2 and J usage is TRBJ2-2; no firm D call. The length of the CDR3 is 15 residues. Trimming left V 2 bases short and J 4 bases short, with 11 bases between. Per germline, CDR1 SGHTA and CDR2 FQGNSA. CDR3 amino acids: CASSLWEVGTGELFF. CDR3 sequence (DNA): TGTGCCAGCAGCTTATGGGAAGTAGGCACCGGGGAGCTGTTTTTT.

V and J are TRBV7-9 and TRBJ2-3; D ambiguous. This CDR3 has 14 amino acids. V was clipped by 5 bases and J by 2 bases, with 11 bases between them. The germline gives CDR1 SEHNR, CDR2 FQNEAQ (reference sequence). The CDR3 region is CASSPVVYTDTQYF. DNA for the CDR3: TGTGCCAGCAGCCCAGTCGTCTACACAGATACGCAGTATTTT.

This chain uses TRBV11-3 with TRBJ2-7; 8 bases fit TRBD2. The CDR3 spans 15 residues. Germline CDR1 is SGHNT and CDR2 is YENEEA. The ends lost 5 bases at V and 3 bases at J; junction bases unmatched: 9. The CDR3, as DNA: TGTGCCAGCAGCCCCGGACTAGCAGAGGTCTACGAGCAGTACTTC. Its protein product is CASSPGLAEVYEQYF.

This clone was observed a handful of times. The V gene is TRBV19, the J gene TRBJ1-5; 8 bases are a match to TRBD1. The germline V gene encodes CDR1 LNHDA and CDR2 SQIVND (reference sequence). The CDR3 totals 14 residues. Losses at the gene ends were 6 bases for V and 5 bases for J; bases not matched to a gene: 6. The CDR3 protein is CASRRQGTDQPQHF. CDR3 in DNA: TGTGCCAGTAGGAGACAGGGGACGGATCAGCCCCAGCATTTT.

The genes are TRBV21-1 and TRBJ2-7; TRBD2 is the table's D call, not checked against the DNA. TRBV21-1 is recorded as a pseudogene. The CDR3 is made up of 15 amino acids. The CDR3 reads CASSQTGGIPGEQYF. CDR3 in DNA: TGTGCCAGCAGCCAAACGGGCGGGATCCCAGGCGAGCAGTACTTC.